The rows below give T cell receptor beta chains drawn from one sample of a study of blood T cell repertoires in COVID-19. Measured with immunoSEQ multiplex PCR; TCRdb has only the in-frame clones, and not every one. The data show over 350,000 clones, 88% seen once. Sequencing was performed on PBMCs or T cells enriched from blood (not recorded which). The receptor source for this set is a woman in her twenties or thirties with acute COVID-19. CDR3s include the opening cysteine and the closing phenylalanine or tryptophan. The order of the fields is J gene, V gene, CDR3 protein.

j_call: TRBJ1-1; v_call: TRBV7-3; cdr3_aa: CASSLTDTQNTEAFF
j_call: TRBJ2-1; v_call: TRBV5-1; cdr3_aa: CASSLGGAGASSYNEQFF
j_call: TRBJ1-5; v_call: TRBV5-5; cdr3_aa: CASSRGTGTPGNQPQHF
j_call: TRBJ1-1; v_call: TRBV6-2/TRBV6-3; cdr3_aa: CASSGTGGRSGVNTEAFF
j_call: TRBJ1-1; v_call: TRBV18; cdr3_aa: CASSPRDKGVGKTEAFF
j_call: TRBJ2-1; v_call: TRBV6-6; cdr3_aa: CASSLQPGQGRVGEQFF
j_call: TRBJ1-2; v_call: TRBV10-3; cdr3_aa: CAISGGDSMNYGYTF
j_call: TRBJ1-6; v_call: TRBV30; cdr3_aa: CAWERQKNSPLHF
j_call: TRBJ1-2; v_call: TRBV27; cdr3_aa: CASSPLNGVMVRGYTF
j_call: TRBJ1-3; v_call: TRBV29-1; cdr3_aa: CSARVENGNTIYF
j_call: TRBJ2-7; v_call: TRBV6-5; cdr3_aa: CVSTQSGTGSYEQYF
j_call: TRBJ2-1; v_call: TRBV7-3; cdr3_aa: CASSLLSGGAAYNEQFF
j_call: TRBJ1-5; v_call: TRBV28; cdr3_aa: CASSDPGQGLNQPQHF
j_call: TRBJ2-7; v_call: TRBV4-1; cdr3_aa: CASSQVGRGARYEQYF
j_call: TRBJ2-3; v_call: TRBV7-9; cdr3_aa: CASSFRSLLGPQYF
j_call: TRBJ2-1; v_call: TRBV27; cdr3_aa: CASSLWPGSTYNEQFF
j_call: TRBJ2-7; v_call: TRBV7-2; cdr3_aa: CASSWDREKYF
j_call: TRBJ1-2; v_call: TRBV6-5; cdr3_aa: CASSYSPTDNYGYTF
j_call: TRBJ2-6; v_call: TRBV5-4; cdr3_aa: CASSLGARDRVPVLTF
j_call: TRBJ1-2; v_call: TRBV5-6; cdr3_aa: CASSLGPVYSGQNYGYTF
j_call: TRBJ2-7; v_call: TRBV10-3; cdr3_aa: CAISEGTGGGLYEQYF
j_call: TRBJ1-1; v_call: TRBV6-4; cdr3_aa: CASSDSKRSGQGDTEAFF
j_call: TRBJ1-4; v_call: TRBV7-9; cdr3_aa: CASSRTGAQTNEKLFF
j_call: TRBJ1-2; v_call: TRBV5-8; cdr3_aa: CASSSRAGQGHYGYTF
j_call: TRBJ1-2; v_call: TRBV5-6; cdr3_aa: CASSWGGGYGYTF
j_call: TRBJ2-7; v_call: TRBV7-2; cdr3_aa: CASSWDRGRENEQYF
j_call: TRBJ1-1; v_call: TRBV20-1; cdr3_aa: CSASEQGGSAFF
j_call: TRBJ1-2; v_call: TRBV18; cdr3_aa: CASSPTGPILYGYTF
j_call: TRBJ1-4; v_call: TRBV19; cdr3_aa: CASTGTSNEKLFF
j_call: TRBJ2-3; v_call: TRBV4-1; cdr3_aa: CASSQPPMGRGSSTDTQYF
j_call: TRBJ2-2; v_call: TRBV5-1; cdr3_aa: CASSLGTGHTGELFF
j_call: TRBJ1-1; v_call: TRBV5-8; cdr3_aa: CASSLVGQALLNTEAFF
j_call: TRBJ2-3; v_call: TRBV24-1; cdr3_aa: CATSGQAKSTQYF
j_call: TRBJ1-2; v_call: TRBV5-1; cdr3_aa: CASSPRDSNYGYTF
j_call: TRBJ1-2; v_call: TRBV6-4; cdr3_aa: CASSAEPGILYGYTF
j_call: TRBJ1-3; v_call: TRBV7-2; cdr3_aa: CASSLAGSGMSGNTIYF
j_call: TRBJ2-6; v_call: TRBV5-1; cdr3_aa: CASRDRVTGANVLTF
j_call: TRBJ2-2; v_call: TRBV9; cdr3_aa: CASSVAQTLSLGHTGELFF
j_call: TRBJ1-1; v_call: TRBV6-5; cdr3_aa: CASSYLGSEAFF
j_call: TRBJ2-3; v_call: TRBV5-8; cdr3_aa: CASSLAGTATDTQYF
j_call: TRBJ2-7; v_call: TRBV7-8; cdr3_aa: CASSLFGQGINEQYF
j_call: TRBJ2-7; v_call: TRBV21-1; cdr3_aa: CASSKYPGARSYEQYF
j_call: TRBJ2-4; v_call: TRBV3-1/TRBV3-2; cdr3_aa: CASSHWDRAFAKNIQYF
j_call: TRBJ2-3; v_call: TRBV2; cdr3_aa: CASSEEWLAGGGGTQYF
j_call: TRBJ1-2; v_call: TRBV6-2/TRBV6-3; cdr3_aa: CASSYGGQGDGYTF
j_call: TRBJ2-1; v_call: TRBV7-8; cdr3_aa: CASSLEGLAGALNEQFF